This record looks at one T cell receptor beta chain sequence and its context. The data belong to a study of T cells in localized non-small cell lung cancer. Assay used: immunoSEQ multiplex PCR; TCRdb lists only in-frame clones, some missing. The sample contains 35,000 to 50,000 clones, roughly 91% of which appear only once. V lost 5 bases and J 5 bases, leaving 12 bases between the germline ends. Per the germline V gene, CDR1 is SQVTM and CDR2 is ANQGSEA. This CDR3 is 12 amino acids long. The gene calls are TRBV29-1 and TRBJ1-2; D is uncertain. The material sequenced was PBMCs, taken before any cancer treatment. The clonotype comes from a woman aged 40-69 years with stage II lung adenocarcinoma. CDR3 nucleotides: TGCAGCGTTCCCTCGGTTGGGTATGGCTACACCTTC. Protein: CSVPSVGYGYTF. Together with reference TRBV29-1 and TRBJ1-2, the CDR3 gives the full variable domain: SAVISQKPSRDICQRGTSLTIQCQVDSQVTMMFWYRQQPGQSLTLIATANQGSEATYESGFVIDKFPISRPNLTFSTLTVSNMSPEDSSIYLCSVPSVGYGYTFGSGTRLTVV.